The 26 T cell receptor beta chains below all came from one sample that was sequenced in a study of blood T cell repertoires in COVID-19. The assay was immunoSEQ multiplex PCR, and TCRdb's table has in-frame clones only and misses some. In the table there are over 120,000 clones, more than 75% of which are singletons. Sequenced material: PBMCs or T cells enriched from blood (not recorded which). The origin of the receptors is a man in his fifties or sixties who had recovered from COVID-19.

This clone was picked up one time. The genes are TRBV7-3 and TRBJ2-1, with 9 bases aligning to TRBD2. The germline gives CDR1 SGHTA, CDR2 FQGTGA. V dropped 5 bases and J dropped 10; count of bases not matched to a gene: 12. The CDR3 runs 15 residues. CDR3 DNA: TGTGCCAGCAGCCCGCCAATAGCGGGAGCTGGAGAGCAGTTCTTC. This translates into CASSPPIAGAGEQFF.

V usage is TRBV7-2 and J usage is TRBJ1-5, with D uncertain. Germline CDR1 reads SGHTA; CDR2 reads FQGNSA. The CDR3 sequence is 13 residues long. V was trimmed by 2 bases and J by 5 bases, leaving 7 bases between them. The DNA for the CDR3 is TGTGCCAGCAGCTTATTGGAGGATCAGCCCCAGCATTTT. It encodes CASSLLEDQPQHF. The whole variable domain, remainder taken from reference TRBV7-2 and TRBJ1-5, is GAGVSQSPSNKVTEKGKDVELRCDPISGHTALYWYRQSLGQGLEFLIYFQGNSAPDKSGLPSDRFSAERTGGSVSTLTIQRTQQEDSAVYLCASSLLEDQPQHFGDGTRLSIL.

J is TRBJ1-4 and V is TRBV30, with D hard to call. The length of the CDR3 is 14 residues. The ends were cut back, 5 bases at V and 8 bases at J, with 18 bases in the middle. Germline lookup yields CDR1 GTSNPN and CDR2 SVGIG (reference sequence). CDR3 amino acids: CAWCTGRGGEKLFF. CDR3 DNA: TGTGCCTGGTGCACCGGGCGGGGAGGGGAAAAACTGTTTTTT.

CDR3 DNA sequence: TGTGCCAGCTCATCGACAGGGGGAAAGTACAATGAGCAGTTCTTC. Translation gives CASSSTGGKYNEQFF. The V and J genes are TRBV18 and TRBJ2-1, with TRBD1 matching 9 bases. The germline gives CDR1 KGHSH, CDR2 LQKENI. Trimming removed 5 bases from V and 4 bases from J; junction bases left unmatched: 6. The CDR3 consists of 15 residues.

This sequence joins TRBV5-1 and TRBJ2-7; 7 bases line up with TRBD1. The CDR3 has 14 residues. The J segment lost 3 bases and the V segment lost 7 bases, leaving 10 bases of the junction unmatched. Germline V lookup: CDR1 SGHRS, CDR2 YFSETQ. Here the CDR3 reads CASQKGAGDYEQYF. CDR3 nucleotides: TGCGCCAGCCAAAAGGGGGCAGGGGACTACGAGCAGTACTTC.

The rearrangement links TRBV24-1 to TRBJ1-4; tentatively, D is TRBD1 (6 bases). Trimming stripped 3 bases from V and 7 bases from J, with 14 bases between. Germline CDR1 is KGHDR and CDR2 is SFDVKD. This CDR3 is built from 15 residues. The CDR3 DNA is TGTGCCACCAGTGATGCACAGGGTGGGGGTGAAAAACTGTTTTTT. Translated: CATSDAQGGGEKLFF.

This clone was detected once. CDR3 DNA: TGCAGTGCTGACAGGTCGCCCGGGCAGTTCTTC. Protein product: CSADRSPGQFF. The rearrangement links TRBV20-1 to TRBJ2-1, with D perhaps matching TRBD1 (6 bases). This CDR3 has 11 residues. Germline CDR1 reads DFQATT; CDR2 reads SNEGSKA (reference sequence). The V end lost 5 bases, the J end lost 12 bases, and 14 bases lay between the germline ends.

This clone was observed a few times. The V gene is TRBV5-4, the J gene TRBJ1-4, with D possibly matching TRBD1 (6 bases). The V end was cut by 5 bases, the J end by 1 base, with 15 bases between. Germline-derived CDR1 and CDR2 are SGHNT and YYREEE (reference sequence). There are 16 residues in the CDR3. CDR3 amino acids: CASSNGQSRTNEKLFF. The CDR3 DNA is TGTGCCAGCAGTAATGGACAGTCCCGAACTAATGAAAAACTGTTTTTT.

The V and J genes are TRBV19 and TRBJ1-2, with TRBD1 matching 8 bases. With 6 bases clipped from V and 4 bases from J, the junction kept 10 bases outside the gene matches. Germline V lookup: CDR1 LNHDA, CDR2 SQIVND (reference sequence). The length of the CDR3 is 15 residues. For the CDR3, the DNA is TGTGCCAGTAGAACCTCGCAGGGGGCTCGCTATGGCTACACCTTC. Amino acid sequence: CASRTSQGARYGYTF. The full variable domain, its missing parts supplied by reference TRBV19 and TRBJ1-2, is DGGITQSPKYLFRKEGQNVTLSCEQNLNHDAMYWYRQDPGQGLRLIYYSQIVNDFQKGDIAEGYSVSREKKESFPLTVTSAQKNPTAFYLCASRTSQGARYGYTFGSGTRLTVV.

The table lists this clone with a count of one. The rearrangement joins TRBV6-5 to TRBJ1-5; D call uncertain. V was cut by 6 bases and J by 6 bases, with 15 bases left in between. Germline CDR1 and CDR2: MNHEY and SVGAGI. This CDR3 is 14 amino acids long. For the CDR3, the DNA is TGTGCCAGCAGACCTGTAACGTCCGGTCAGCCCCAGCATTTT. Translated, it gives CASRPVTSGQPQHF.

The J gene is TRBJ2-7, the V gene TRBV11-2; maybe TRBD1 (5 bases). CDR3 length: 14 amino acids. Trimming pared 1 base from V and 5 bases from J, leaving 12 bases between. Germline lookup yields CDR1 SGHAT and CDR2 FQNNGV. This CDR3 reads CASSLVVRAHEQYF. The CDR3 DNA reads TGTGCCAGCAGCTTAGTTGTCAGGGCCCACGAGCAGTACTTC.

The V gene is TRBV7-2, the J gene TRBJ2-7; 7 bases are shared with TRBD2. The V segment lost 10 bases and the J segment 0 bases; nucleotides outside the gene matches: 6. The CDR3 runs to 13 residues. In germline, CDR1 is SGHTA, CDR2 FQGNSA. For the CDR3, the DNA is TGTGCCACGCTCGGGAGGTCCTCCTACGAGCAGTACTTC. Translated: CATLGRSSYEQYF.

V gene TRBV6-5 combines with J gene TRBJ2-3; D might be TRBD2 (5 bases). The CDR3 has 14 amino acids. CDR1 and CDR2 (germline): MNHEY, SVGAGI. The V gene lost 0 bases and the J gene lost 3 bases, with 7 bases spanning the gap. The CDR3 is CASSYSGRTDTQYF. CDR3 coding DNA: TGTGCCAGCAGTTACTCGGGGAGAACAGATACGCAGTATTTT.

This clone was observed once. V gene TRBV4-1 combines with J gene TRBJ2-3, with D possibly being TRBD2 (6 bases). V was clipped by 2 bases and J by 9 bases, with 18 bases between them. Germline V CDR1 and CDR2: MGHRA, YSYEKL. The CDR3 is made up of 15 amino acids. CDR3 amino acids: CASSQPGERRGTQYF. The DNA for the CDR3 is TGCGCCAGCAGCCAACCGGGAGAAAGGAGAGGGACGCAGTATTTT.

The gene calls are TRBV29-1 and TRBJ2-5; 9 bases line up with TRBD2. The germline CDR1 and CDR2 sequences are SQVTM and ANQGSEA. Losses at the gene ends were 6 bases for V and 1 base for J; bases not matched to a gene: 3. There are 13 residues in the CDR3. The CDR3 region is CSVLTSGQETQYF. CDR3 nucleotides: TGCAGCGTCCTGACTAGCGGCCAAGAGACCCAGTACTTC.

The chain employs TRBV7-6 and TRBJ2-5; D perhaps matches TRBD1 (6 bases). This CDR3 region has 14 residues. V lost 4 bases, J lost 5 bases, and 14 bases lay in between. Germline CDR1 reads SGHVS; CDR2 reads FNYEAQ. The CDR3 reads CASSWSGVIETQYF. CDR3 in DNA: TGTGCCAGCAGCTGGTCAGGGGTGATCGAGACCCAGTACTTC.

This chain connects TRBV28 to TRBJ1-5; D is ambiguous. The CDR3 covers 14 residues. The germline gives CDR1 MDHEN, CDR2 SYDVKM. The V gene lost 2 bases and the J gene lost 6 bases, with 11 bases spanning the gap. CDR3 residues: CASSLLQVSQPQHF. CDR3 nucleotide sequence: TGTGCCAGCAGTTTACTCCAGGTTAGTCAGCCCCAGCATTTT.

The chain recombines TRBV29-1 with TRBJ1-3; D remains ambiguous. The V and J ends lost 6 bases and 0 bases respectively, with 9 bases between them. The V gene's germline CDR1 is SQVTM and CDR2 ANQGSEA. The CDR3 is 13 amino acids. CDR3 sequence reads: CSVQANSGNTIYF. The CDR3 DNA is TGCAGCGTGCAGGCAAACTCTGGAAACACCATATATTTT.

The gene calls are TRBV18 and TRBJ2-3, with D possibly matching TRBD1 (6 bases). V gave up 4 bases and J gave up 3 bases, with 17 bases separating them. CDR3 length: 16 amino acids. In germline, CDR1 is KGHSH, CDR2 LQKENI. The CDR3 sequence is CASSQSTGQRTDTQYF. The DNA for the CDR3 is TGTGCCAGCTCACAATCCACGGGACAAAGGACAGATACGCAGTATTTT.

The chain has TRBV5-6 and TRBJ1-5, with a possible D match to TRBD1 (5 bases). Germline V gives CDR1 SGHDT, CDR2 YYEEEE. The CDR3 is made up of 14 amino acids. The ends were cut back, 3 bases at V and 10 bases at J, with 17 bases in the middle. For the CDR3, the DNA is TGTGCCAGCAGCTCTCAAGGGGAGGGAAAACCCCAGCATTTT. Translation: CASSSQGEGKPQHF.

This chain connects TRBV28 to TRBJ2-3; TRBD2 matches at 13 bases. The trim removed 8 bases at V and 4 bases at J, leaving 6 bases unmatched. This CDR3 spans 15 amino acids. CDR1 and CDR2 from the germline V gene are MDHEN and SYDVKM. The CDR3 protein is CASGGLAGNSDTQYF. CDR3 nucleotide sequence: TGTGCCAGCGGGGGACTAGCGGGAAACTCAGATACGCAGTATTTT.

The rearrangement uses TRBV28 and TRBJ2-1, with 11 bases lining up with TRBD2. The CDR3 length is 16 residues. The ends lost 6 bases at V and 9 bases at J; junction bases unmatched: 13. In germline, CDR1 is MDHEN, CDR2 SYDVKM. The CDR3 sequence: CASRTGGTSGTVEQFF. The CDR3 DNA sequence: TGTGCCAGCAGGACCGGTGGGACTAGCGGAACAGTTGAGCAGTTCTTC.

This chain joins TRBV12-3 or TRBV12-4 and TRBJ2-5, with D possibly matching TRBD1 (6 bases). This CDR3 has 13 amino acids. Trimming removed 6 bases at V and 2 bases at J, with 10 bases between. CDR3 DNA: TGTGCCAGCAGGCCGACAGGACAAGAGACCCAGTACTTC. This sequence encodes CASRPTGQETQYF.

The rearrangement joins TRBV2 to TRBJ2-3, with 9 nucleotides matching TRBD2. Germline-derived CDR1 and CDR2 are SNHLY and FYNNEI. The CDR3 loop spans 16 amino acids. V was clipped by 5 bases and J by 0 bases; unmatched bases: 6. The CDR3, as DNA: TGTGCCAGCAGTTCGGGGACTAGCTGGAGCACAGATACGCAGTATTTT. This translates into CASSSGTSWSTDTQYF.

The chain employs TRBV6-5 and TRBJ2-2, with D maybe TRBD1 (5 bases). CDR3 length: 15 amino acids. Germline-derived CDR1 and CDR2 are MNHEY and SVGAGI. Trimming shortened V by 6 bases and J by 3 bases, and 14 bases separated the two germline ends. CDR3 loop: CASSRPGIDTGELFF. The CDR3 DNA sequence: TGTGCCAGCAGCCGCCCAGGGATCGACACCGGGGAGCTGTTTTTT.

This clone was seen a few times. The chain has TRBV5-8 and TRBJ2-3; no reliable D call. Per the germline V gene, CDR1 is SGHTS and CDR2 is YDEGEE. The CDR3 loop spans 13 amino acids. With 0 bases removed from V and 1 base from J, the gap between germline ends came to 3 bases. CDR3 in DNA: TGTGCCAGCAGCTTGGCTCGCACAGATACGCAGTATTTT. Encoded protein: CASSLARTDTQYF.